The present T cell receptor beta chain was sequenced within a study of cytomegalovirus exposure and HLA in healthy donors. Study-wide results and caveats: The authors listed about 170 TCR beta chains as cytomegalovirus-associated. Reportedly, diagnosis of cytomegalovirus status by the classifier showed high specificity and sensitivity.

Worth noting for this clone: Its antigen is still unknown.

Only in-frame clones appear in the TCRdb table, and some are missing; sequencing was by immunoSEQ multiplex PCR. The sample yields some 120,000 clones, approximately 90% seen once. This CDR3 is built from 11 residues. Germline V gives CDR1 SGHDT, CDR2 YYEEEE. V gave up 0 bases and J gave up 9 bases, with 6 bases separating them. The study drew the donors from its approximately 120-subject validation cohort, separate from the roughly 670-subject first cohort. The TCR comes from a young woman in good health and CMV-seronegative. Sequencing used PBMCs. J is TRBJ2-5 and V is TRBV5-6; unclear D gene. The chain's CDR3 is CASSLGPAQYF. In DNA, the CDR3 is TGTGCCAGCAGCTTGGGTCCGGCCCAGTACTTC.